Following are 32 T cell receptor beta chains from one sample sequenced in a study of blood T cell repertoires in COVID-19. Assay: immunoSEQ multiplex PCR; the TCRdb copy retains only in-frame clones and omits some. This sample has over 400,000 clones, with over 75% found just once. Sequencing input: peripheral blood. The receptors here all came from a human donor in a cohort sampled during active COVID-19.

The rearrangement uses TRBV7-2 and TRBJ2-2; 13 bases match TRBD2. With 5 bases clipped from V and 2 bases from J, the junction kept 2 bases outside the gene matches. CDR1 and CDR2 (germline): SGHTA, FQGNSA. The CDR3 length is 16 residues. Here the CDR3 reads CASSRGLAGNTGELFF. The CDR3 bases are TGTGCCAGCAGCCGGGGACTAGCGGGAAACACCGGGGAGCTGTTTTTT.

A single count supports this clone. The genes are TRBV27 and TRBJ2-7; D may be TRBD1 (6 bases). This CDR3 is built from 19 residues. Between the trimmed V and J ends, which lost 2 bases and 2 bases, there was a span of 25 bases. Germline CDR1 MNHEY, CDR2 SMNVEV (reference sequence). CDR3 residues: CASSLVRGMGLTGTYEQYF. In DNA, the CDR3 is TGTGCCAGCAGTTTAGTAAGAGGGATGGGCCTTACAGGGACCTACGAGCAGTACTTC.

The V gene is TRBV2, the J gene TRBJ2-7; 11 positions agree with TRBD2. The CDR3 totals 14 residues. The germline V gene encodes CDR1 SNHLY and CDR2 FYNNEI. The V gene end was trimmed by 7 bases and the J gene end by 7 bases; junction bases not matched to a gene: 9. In nucleotides, the CDR3 is TGTGCCAGCACCGTAGCGGGAGGGCCGGGTGAGCAGTACTTC. Residues: CASTVAGGPGEQYF.

This clone was observed a few times. This chain uses TRBV5-5 with TRBJ1-2, with D tentatively TRBD1 (6 bases). Germline V gene lookup returns CDR1 SGHKS and CDR2 YYEKEE (reference sequence). V was pared by 4 bases and J by 8 bases, with 21 bases between. This CDR3 spans 15 amino acids. This CDR3 is CASSLNSDTGLGYTF. CDR3 nucleotides: TGTGCCAGCAGCCTAAACTCGGATACAGGGTTAGGCTACACCTTC. The full variable domain, with the rest looked up from reference TRBV5-5 and TRBJ1-2, is DAGVTQSPTHLIKTRGQQVTLRCSPISGHKSVSWYQQVLGQGPQFIFQYYEKEERGRGNFPDRFSARQFPNYSSELNVNALLLGDSALYLCASSLNSDTGLGYTFGSGTRLTVV.

This clone was seen just once. This chain joins TRBV6-5 and TRBJ2-2, with a weak D call TRBD2 (5 bases). Germline-derived CDR1 and CDR2 are MNHEY and SVGAGI. The CDR3 sequence is 15 residues long. V lost 0 bases, J lost 1 base, and 6 bases lay in between. The CDR3 protein is CASSYSGLNTGELFF. CDR3 sequence (DNA): TGTGCCAGCAGTTACTCAGGACTGAACACCGGGGAGCTGTTTTTT.

The J gene is TRBJ2-7, the V gene TRBV11-2; D unresolved. In germline, CDR1 is SGHAT, CDR2 FQNNGV. V shed 0 bases and J shed 2 bases, with 11 bases lying between them. The CDR3 consists of 15 residues. CDR3 residues: CASSLDKTQTYEQYF. Written as DNA, the CDR3 is TGTGCCAGCAGCTTAGATAAAACACAAACCTACGAGCAGTACTTC.

The chain links TRBV5-1 to TRBJ1-1; TRBD1 agrees at 8 bases. The CDR3 spans 15 residues. Germline lookup yields CDR1 SGHRS and CDR2 YFSETQ. J gave up 2 bases and V 3 bases, and 6 bases lay outside the gene matches. CDR3 residues: CASSSGQGSNTEAFF. The CDR3 DNA reads TGCGCCAGCAGCTCCGGACAGGGAAGTAACACTGAAGCTTTCTTT.

V and J are TRBV19 and TRBJ1-2, with 12 nucleotides matching TRBD1. J was trimmed by 5 bases and V by 2 bases; bases with no gene match: 12. Looked up from germline, CDR1 is LNHDA and CDR2 is SQIVND (reference sequence). The length of the CDR3 is 18 residues. In DNA, the CDR3 is TGTGCCAGTAGTATACGACCGGGACAGGGGGCGACGGGGTATGGCTACACCTTC. Residues: CASSIRPGQGATGYGYTF.

The rearrangement joins TRBV30 to TRBJ2-7, with a weak D call TRBD2 (6 bases). The CDR3 consists of 13 residues. Deletions cut 5 bases from V and 3 bases from J, with 14 bases between. Germline loops: CDR1 GTSNPN, CDR2 SVGIG (reference sequence). CDR3 sequence: CAWAGTVRYEQYF. The DNA of the CDR3 is TGTGCCTGGGCCGGGACTGTACGCTACGAGCAGTACTTC.

This clone appeared a single time. V and J are TRBV4-3 and TRBJ2-1; TRBD2 agrees at 11 bases. Trimming cost V 3 bases and J 3 bases; bases outside gene matches: 1. Germline values: CDR1 LGHNA, CDR2 YSLEER. The CDR3 sequence is 15 residues long. CDR3 in DNA: TGCGCCAGCAGCCAGGGACTAGCGGACTACAATGAGCAGTTCTTC. Residues: CASSQGLADYNEQFF.

The genes are TRBV6-2 or TRBV6-3 and TRBJ2-7; the D gene is possibly TRBD2 (6 bases). CDR3 length: 15 residues. Germline V gene lookup returns CDR1 MNHEY and CDR2 SVGEGT. The V and J ends lost 0 bases and 2 bases respectively, with 11 bases between them. The CDR3 sequence is CASSYSGLYPYEQYF. CDR3 bases: TGTGCCAGCAGTTACTCGGGACTTTATCCCTACGAGCAGTACTTC.

V usage is TRBV6-5 and J usage is TRBJ1-4; D unclear. Germline values: CDR1 MNHEY, CDR2 SVGAGI. The ends were cut back, 5 bases at V and 4 bases at J, with 8 bases in the middle. This CDR3 comprises 13 residues. The CDR3 loop is CASSRGINEKLFF. DNA for the CDR3: TGTGCCAGCAGTCGAGGGATTAATGAAAAACTGTTTTTT.

The V call is TRBV11-2, the J call TRBJ2-7; tentatively, D is TRBD1 (5 bases). CDR1 and CDR2 from the germline V gene are SGHAT and FQNNGV. The CDR3 consists of 14 residues. V was trimmed by 3 bases and J by 2 bases, leaving 11 bases between them. In nucleotides, the CDR3 is TGTGCCAGCAGCTTCCAGGGCCCAGCCTACGAGCAGTACTTC. Translated, it gives CASSFQGPAYEQYF.

This clone showed up just once. V and J are TRBV5-1 and TRBJ2-3, with 12 bases lining up with TRBD2. Per germline, CDR1 SGHRS and CDR2 YFSETQ. This CDR3 contains 20 residues. V lost 0 bases and J lost 3; bases outside the gene matches: 14. CDR3 coding DNA: TGCGCCAGCAGCTTGGCCCGTTTGTGGACTAGCGGGATGGGGACAGATACGCAGTATTTT. As protein: CASSLARLWTSGMGTDTQYF.

The V and J genes are TRBV18 and TRBJ2-2; 7 positions match TRBD1. Per germline, CDR1 KGHSH and CDR2 LQKENI. CDR3 length: 16 amino acids. V was pared by 0 bases and J by 3 bases, with 4 bases of the junction left unmatched. CDR3 residues: CASSPPRQGDTGELFF. The CDR3 nucleotides read TGTGCCAGCTCACCACCCCGACAGGGAGACACCGGGGAGCTGTTTTTT.

The sample holds a few counts of this clone. The V gene is TRBV3-1 (or the pseudogene TRBV3-2), the J gene TRBJ1-3; D gene uncertain. Trimming stripped 4 bases from V and 0 bases from J, with 7 bases between. Per the germline V gene, CDR1 is LGHDT and CDR2 is YNNKEL (reference sequence). The CDR3 loop spans 14 amino acids. CDR3 residues: CASSRGYSGNTIYF. CDR3 in DNA: TGTGCCAGCAGCCGCGGGTACTCTGGAAACACCATATATTTT.

This clone has only one observation. The genes are TRBV7-3 and TRBJ1-5, with TRBD1 identical over 9 bases. Per the germline V gene, CDR1 is SGHTA and CDR2 is FQGTGA. After removal of 4 bases from V and 5 bases from J, the junction contained 0 bases not matched to a gene. The CDR3 is 13 residues long. CDR3 amino acids: CASSWDRDQPQHF. In nucleotides, the CDR3 is TGTGCCAGCAGCTGGGACAGGGATCAGCCCCAGCATTTT.

The CDR3 region has the DNA TGTGCCAGCAGCTCCCAGGGTCTAGCGGGAGGAACCTACGAGCAGTACTTC. This gives the protein CASSSQGLAGGTYEQYF. The chain combines TRBV7-9 with TRBJ2-7; 11 nucleotides align to TRBD2. J gave up 2 bases and V 4 bases, and 10 bases lay outside the gene matches. Germline-derived CDR1 and CDR2 are SEHNR and FQNEAQ (reference sequence). This CDR3 is built from 17 residues. The full variable domain, its missing parts supplied by reference TRBV7-9 and TRBJ2-7, is DTGVSQNPRHKITKRGQNVTFRCDPISEHNRLYWYRQTLGQGPEFLTYFQNEAQLEKSRLLSDRFSAERPKGSFSTLEIQRTEQGDSAMYLCASSSQGLAGGTYEQYFGPGTRLTVT.

The J gene is TRBJ1-5, the V gene TRBV7-2; D uncertain. Germline CDR1 reads SGHTA; CDR2 reads FQGNSA. This CDR3 contains 14 residues. V was clipped by 3 bases and J by 6 bases, with 12 bases between them. The CDR3 region has the DNA TGTGCCAGCAGCTTTAGTTCGGGGAGTCAGCCCCAGCATTTT. Translation gives CASSFSSGSQPQHF.

The chain uses TRBV6-6 and TRBJ1-5; 9 positions agree with TRBD1. The CDR3 has 16 amino acids. The V gene end was trimmed by 6 bases and the J gene end by 3 bases; junction bases not matched to a gene: 9. Germline values: CDR1 MNHNY, CDR2 SVGAGI (reference sequence). The CDR3 protein is CASRPRTGVINQPQHF. The CDR3, as DNA: TGTGCCAGCAGACCCCGGACAGGGGTGATCAATCAGCCCCAGCATTTT.

The CDR3 region has the DNA TGTGCCAGCGGACTAGCGGGAGTAAATACGCAGTATTTT. It specifies CASGLAGVNTQYF. The chain recombines TRBV2 with TRBJ2-3; 13 nucleotides match TRBD2. The CDR3 loop spans 13 amino acids. The germline V gene has CDR1 SNHLY and CDR2 FYNNEI. V shed 8 bases and J 7 bases; nucleotides not matched to a gene: 3.

The J gene is TRBJ2-2, the V gene TRBV19, with TRBD2 identical over 9 bases. The V and J ends lost 5 bases and 4 bases, in that order; junction bases with no gene match: 8. The CDR3 length is 16 residues. Germline CDR1 LNHDA, CDR2 SQIVND (reference sequence). This CDR3 reads CASSSGGGRGTGELFF. In DNA form, the CDR3 reads TGTGCCAGTAGTTCCGGAGGCGGGAGGGGCACCGGGGAGCTGTTTTTT. The full variable domain, rest sourced from reference TRBV19 and TRBJ2-2, is DGGITQSPKYLFRKEGQNVTLSCEQNLNHDAMYWYRQDPGQGLRLIYYSQIVNDFQKGDIAEGYSVSREKKESFPLTVTSAQKNPTAFYLCASSSGGGRGTGELFFGEGSRLTVL.

CDR3 DNA sequence: TGTGCCAGCAGCCCTAGGGGGGGACTACTGGAGACCCAGTACTTC. Protein sequence: CASSPRGGLLETQYF. The rearrangement uses TRBV7-3 and TRBJ2-5; D is perhaps TRBD2 (7 bases). The V gene's germline CDR1 is SGHTA and CDR2 FQGTGA. The CDR3 has 15 residues. The V end was cut by 5 bases, the J end by 5 bases, with 18 bases between.

This clone came up once. V and J are TRBV9 and TRBJ2-7, with 7 bases matching TRBD2. This CDR3 region has 15 residues. CDR1 SGDLS and CDR2 YYNGEE come from the germline V gene. V was pared by 0 bases and J by 3 bases, with 6 bases of the junction left unmatched. CDR3 region: CASSVASGIIYEQYF. For the CDR3, the DNA is TGTGCCAGCAGCGTAGCAAGCGGGATAATCTACGAGCAGTACTTC.

The gene calls are TRBV5-4 and TRBJ2-7, with a tentative D call TRBD2 (7 bases). The germline V gene has CDR1 SGHNT and CDR2 YYREEE (reference sequence). The CDR3 covers 16 residues. V shed 1 base and J shed 4 bases, with 18 bases lying between them. CDR3 DNA sequence: TGTGCCAGCAGCTTGTCCGGGGGGCGCACCGTGTACGAGCAGTACTTC. Residues: CASSLSGGRTVYEQYF.

The chain recombines TRBV28 with TRBJ2-7; 8 nucleotides match TRBD1. CDR1 MDHEN and CDR2 SYDVKM come from the germline V gene. The CDR3 loop spans 16 amino acids. With V trimmed by 5 bases and J by 4 bases, 13 bases remained unmatched. In nucleotides, the CDR3 is TGTGCCAGCAGTCCAAAAAAGGGGACAGGCCTTTACGAGCAGTACTTC. Encoded protein: CASSPKKGTGLYEQYF.

The chain carries TRBV6-5 and TRBJ2-5; 8 bases agree with TRBD2. The J segment lost 1 base and the V segment lost 7 bases, leaving 8 bases of the junction unmatched. CDR1 is MNHEY, CDR2 SVGAGI, per germline. There are 15 residues in the CDR3. The CDR3 DNA sequence: TGTGCCAGCATCCCAAGCGGGAGCATCCAAGAGACCCAGTACTTC. Residues: CASIPSGSIQETQYF.

The gene calls are TRBV11-2 and TRBJ1-6; D unclear. Trimming took off 8 bases at V and 0 bases at J, with 8 bases between the two ends. Germline V gene lookup returns CDR1 SGHAT and CDR2 FQNNGV. The CDR3 totals 14 residues. The CDR3 loop is CASGQVSYNSPLHF. CDR3 DNA: TGTGCCAGCGGTCAGGTCTCCTATAATTCACCCCTCCACTTT.

J is TRBJ1-1 and V is TRBV29-1; unclear D gene. CDR3 size: 12 residues. Germline loops: CDR1 SQVTM, CDR2 ANQGSEA. V lost 4 bases, J lost 0 bases, and 6 bases lay in between. The CDR3 region is CSVVTVNTEAFF. The CDR3 nucleotides are TGCAGCGTTGTAACAGTGAACACTGAAGCTTTCTTT.

This clone was found a few times. CDR3 in amino acids: CASSYASLETQFF. CDR3 bases: TGTGCCAGCAGCTACGCTAGCCTCGAGACGCAGTTCTTC. The rearrangement links TRBV3-1 (or the pseudogene TRBV3-2) to TRBJ2-1, with D possibly TRBD2 on 5 matching bases. Looked up from germline, CDR1 is LGHDT and CDR2 is YNNKEL (reference sequence). There are 13 residues in the CDR3. Between the trimmed V and J ends, which lost 5 bases and 12 bases, there was a span of 17 bases.

CDR3 bases: TGTGCTAGCGGTGGCGGGAGGCCAGATACGCAGTATTTT. Protein sequence: CASGGGRPDTQYF. The genes are TRBV28 and TRBJ2-3; 8 bases fit TRBD2. This CDR3 comprises 13 residues. Germline CDR1 is MDHEN and CDR2 is SYDVKM.

The chain links TRBV6-5 to TRBJ2-6; D gene uncertain. Germline-derived CDR1 and CDR2 are MNHEY and SVGAGI. V lost 9 bases and J 1 base, leaving 7 bases between the germline ends. This CDR3 contains 13 residues. The CDR3 sequence: CASVPSGANVLTF. The CDR3 region has the DNA TGTGCCAGTGTCCCTTCTGGGGCCAACGTCCTGACTTTC.